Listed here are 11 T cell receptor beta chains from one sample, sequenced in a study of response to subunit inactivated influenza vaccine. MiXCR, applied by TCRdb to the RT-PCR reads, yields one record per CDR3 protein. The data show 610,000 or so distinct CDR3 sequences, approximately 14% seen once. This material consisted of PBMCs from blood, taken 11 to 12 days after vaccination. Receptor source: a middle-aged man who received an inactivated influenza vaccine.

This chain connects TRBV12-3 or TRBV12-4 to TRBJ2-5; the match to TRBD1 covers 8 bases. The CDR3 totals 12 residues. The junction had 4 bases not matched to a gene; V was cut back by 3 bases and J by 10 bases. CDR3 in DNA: TGTGCCAGCAGTTTTGGACAGGGCGACCAGTACTTC. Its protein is CASSFGQGDQYF.

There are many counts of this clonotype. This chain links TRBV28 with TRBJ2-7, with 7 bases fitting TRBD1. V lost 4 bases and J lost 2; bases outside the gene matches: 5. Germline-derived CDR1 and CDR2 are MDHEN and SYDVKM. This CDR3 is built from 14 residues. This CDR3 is CASSYGTDAYEQYF. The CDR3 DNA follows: TGTGCCAGCAGTTACGGGACAGACGCCTACGAGCAGTACTTC.

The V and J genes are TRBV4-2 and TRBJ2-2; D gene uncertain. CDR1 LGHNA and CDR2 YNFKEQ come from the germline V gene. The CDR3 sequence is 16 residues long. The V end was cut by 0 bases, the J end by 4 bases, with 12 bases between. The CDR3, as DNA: TGTGCCAGCAGCCAAGAAGGACGCTCGGTCACCGGGGAGCTGTTTTTT. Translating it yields CASSQEGRSVTGELFF.

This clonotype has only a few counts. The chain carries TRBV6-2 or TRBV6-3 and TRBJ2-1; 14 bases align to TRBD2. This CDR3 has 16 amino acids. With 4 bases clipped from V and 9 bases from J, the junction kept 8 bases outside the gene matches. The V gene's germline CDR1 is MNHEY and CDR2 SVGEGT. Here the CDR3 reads CASSWTSGRLFGEQFF. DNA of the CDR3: TGTGCCAGCAGTTGGACTAGCGGGAGGCTCTTTGGTGAGCAGTTCTTC.

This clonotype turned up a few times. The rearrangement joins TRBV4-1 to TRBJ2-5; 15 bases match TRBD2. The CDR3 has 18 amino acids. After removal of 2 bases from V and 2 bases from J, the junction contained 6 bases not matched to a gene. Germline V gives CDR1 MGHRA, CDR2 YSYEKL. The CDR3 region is CASSQWTSGGDEQETQYF. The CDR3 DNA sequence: TGCGCCAGCAGCCAATGGACTAGCGGGGGGGATGAACAAGAGACCCAGTACTTC.

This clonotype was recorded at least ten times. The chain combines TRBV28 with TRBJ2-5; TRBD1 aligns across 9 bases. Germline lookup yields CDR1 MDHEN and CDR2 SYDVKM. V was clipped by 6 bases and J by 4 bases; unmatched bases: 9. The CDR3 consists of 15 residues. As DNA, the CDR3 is TGTGCCAGCAGCCGGGACAGGGTTCGTGGAGAGACCCAGTACTTC. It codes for CASSRDRVRGETQYF.

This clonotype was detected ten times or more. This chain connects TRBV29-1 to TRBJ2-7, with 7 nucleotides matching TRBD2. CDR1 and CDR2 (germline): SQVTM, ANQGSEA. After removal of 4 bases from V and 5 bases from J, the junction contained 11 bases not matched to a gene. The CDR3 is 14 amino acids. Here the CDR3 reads CSVVWNGRRDEQYF. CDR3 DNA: TGCAGCGTTGTATGGAACGGGAGGCGCGACGAGCAGTACTTC.

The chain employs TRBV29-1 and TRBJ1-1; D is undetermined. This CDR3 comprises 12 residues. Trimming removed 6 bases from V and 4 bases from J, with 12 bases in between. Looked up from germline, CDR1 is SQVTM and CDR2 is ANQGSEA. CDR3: CSVESLGTEAFF. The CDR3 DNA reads TGCAGCGTAGAGAGTTTAGGCACTGAAGCTTTCTTT.

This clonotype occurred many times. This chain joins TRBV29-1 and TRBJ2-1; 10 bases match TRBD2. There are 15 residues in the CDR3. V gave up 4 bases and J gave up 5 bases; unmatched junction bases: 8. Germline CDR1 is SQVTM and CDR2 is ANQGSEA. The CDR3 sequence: CSVGGPGLANNEQFF. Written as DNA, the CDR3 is TGCAGCGTTGGGGGGCCGGGACTAGCGAACAATGAGCAGTTCTTC.

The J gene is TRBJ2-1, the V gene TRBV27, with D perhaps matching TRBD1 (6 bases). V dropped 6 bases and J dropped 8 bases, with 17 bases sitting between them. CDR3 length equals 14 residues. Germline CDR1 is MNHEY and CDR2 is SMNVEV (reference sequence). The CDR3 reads CASRMTGAWDEQFF. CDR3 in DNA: TGTGCCAGCAGGATGACAGGAGCCTGGGATGAGCAGTTCTTC.

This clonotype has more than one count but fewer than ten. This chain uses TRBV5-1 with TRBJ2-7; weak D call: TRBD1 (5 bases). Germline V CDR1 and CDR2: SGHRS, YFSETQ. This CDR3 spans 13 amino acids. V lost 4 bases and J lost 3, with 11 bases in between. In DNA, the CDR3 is TGCGCCAGCAGCACTGGTGACAGCTACGAGCAGTACTTC. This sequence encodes CASSTGDSYEQYF.